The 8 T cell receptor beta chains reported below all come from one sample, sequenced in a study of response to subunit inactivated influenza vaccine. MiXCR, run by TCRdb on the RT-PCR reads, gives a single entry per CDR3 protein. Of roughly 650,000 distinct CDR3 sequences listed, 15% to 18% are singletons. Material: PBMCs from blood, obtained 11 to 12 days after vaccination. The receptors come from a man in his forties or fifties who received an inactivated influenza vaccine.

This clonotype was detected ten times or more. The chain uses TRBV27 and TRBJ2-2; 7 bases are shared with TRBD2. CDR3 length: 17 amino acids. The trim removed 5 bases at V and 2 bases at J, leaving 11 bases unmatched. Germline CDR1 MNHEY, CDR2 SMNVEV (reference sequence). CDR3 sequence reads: CASSPRMAGDNTGELFF. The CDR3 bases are TGTGCCAGCAGTCCCAGGATGGCGGGAGACAACACCGGGGAGCTGTTTTTT.

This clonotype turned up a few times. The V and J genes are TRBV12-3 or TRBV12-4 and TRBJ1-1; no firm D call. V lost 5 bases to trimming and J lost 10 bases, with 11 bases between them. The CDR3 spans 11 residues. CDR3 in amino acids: CASSLGSRAFF. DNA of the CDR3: TGTGCCAGCAGTCTAGGCAGTAGAGCTTTCTTT.

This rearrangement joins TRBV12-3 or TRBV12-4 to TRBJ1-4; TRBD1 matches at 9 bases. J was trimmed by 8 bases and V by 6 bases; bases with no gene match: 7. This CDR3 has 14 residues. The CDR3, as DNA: TGTGCCAGCAGGGCCGACAGGGGGGCGGAAAAACTGTTTTTT. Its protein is CASRADRGAEKLFF.

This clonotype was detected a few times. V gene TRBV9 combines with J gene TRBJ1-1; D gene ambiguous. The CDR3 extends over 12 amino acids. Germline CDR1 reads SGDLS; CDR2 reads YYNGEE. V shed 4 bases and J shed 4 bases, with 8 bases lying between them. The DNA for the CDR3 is TGTGCCAGCAGCCCCCCGGGCACTGAAGCTTTCTTT. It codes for CASSPPGTEAFF.

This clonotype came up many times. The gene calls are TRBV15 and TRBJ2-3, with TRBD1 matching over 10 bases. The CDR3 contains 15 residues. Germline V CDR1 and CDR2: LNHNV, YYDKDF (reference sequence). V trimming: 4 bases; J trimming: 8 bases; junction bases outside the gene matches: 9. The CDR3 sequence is CATSTAGTGVRTQYF. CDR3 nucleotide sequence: TGTGCCACCAGCACAGCCGGGACAGGGGTTCGTACGCAGTATTTT.

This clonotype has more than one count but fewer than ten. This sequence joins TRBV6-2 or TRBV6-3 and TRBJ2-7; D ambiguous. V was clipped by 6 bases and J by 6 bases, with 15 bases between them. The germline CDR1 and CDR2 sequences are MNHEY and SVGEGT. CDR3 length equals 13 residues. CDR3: CASSLPKVGEQYF. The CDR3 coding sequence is TGTGCCAGCAGCCTTCCAAAGGTCGGCGAGCAGTACTTC.

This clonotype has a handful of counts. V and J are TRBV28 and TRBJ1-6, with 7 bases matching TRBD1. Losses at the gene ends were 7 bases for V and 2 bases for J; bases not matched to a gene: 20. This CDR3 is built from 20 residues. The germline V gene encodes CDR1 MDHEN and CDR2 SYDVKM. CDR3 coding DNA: TGTGCCAGCACCTCCCCTTTTCTTCCTTGGACAGGAGCCTATAATTCACCCCTCCACTTT. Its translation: CASTSPFLPWTGAYNSPLHF. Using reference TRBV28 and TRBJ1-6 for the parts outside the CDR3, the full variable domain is DVKVTQSSRYLVKRTGEKVFLECVQDMDHENMFWYRQDPGLGLRLIYFSYDVKMKEKGDIPEGYSVSREKKERFSLILESASTNQTSMYLCASTSPFLPWTGAYNSPLHFGNGTRLTVT.

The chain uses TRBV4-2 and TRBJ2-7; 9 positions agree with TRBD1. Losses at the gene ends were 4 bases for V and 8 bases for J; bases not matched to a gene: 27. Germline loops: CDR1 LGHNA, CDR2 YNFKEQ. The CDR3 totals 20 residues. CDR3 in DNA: TGTGCCAGCAGCCCCCGTGGGGTCCCGACAACAGGGGGCGCGAAGAACCAGCAGTACTTC. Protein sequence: CASSPRGVPTTGGAKNQQYF.